This TCR beta chain derives from a study of OX40 agonist ivuxolimab in advanced cancers. Study background: People who had prior anti-PD-1, anti-PD-L1 or anti-CTLA-4 therapy could take part, and 35% to 50% had some. Study results and limitations: CD4+ and CD8+ blood T cells expanded clonally by week 6 at 0.1 to 3.0 mg/kg. Compared with CD4+, CD8+ T cells on average had more expanded clones.

Repertoires were generated with immunoSEQ multiplex PCR, while TCRdb's copy carries only in-frame clones and drops some. This table holds about 81,000 clones, 85% found once. Germline CDR1 is SGHRS and CDR2 is YFSETQ. CDR3 size: 16 residues. The V gene lost 0 bases and the J gene lost 2 bases, with 14 bases spanning the gap. Autoimmune disease history or systemic immunosuppression disqualified patients. This clone was recorded once. What it binds is not known. The J gene is TRBJ2-5, the V gene TRBV5-1, with D possibly matching TRBD1 (6 bases). This receptor was obtained from an adult with an advanced solid tumor such as melanoma, head and neck, liver or kidney cancer. The sample was CD4+ or CD8+ T cells sorted from blood, taken in a trial of the OX40 agonist ivuxolimab. In DNA form, the CDR3 reads TGCGCCAGCAGCTTGGCCTGGGGGCCCCCGCAAGAGACCCAGTACTTC. This sequence encodes CASSLAWGPPQETQYF.